The 2 T cell receptor beta chains listed next were all sequenced from one sample in a study of tumor-infiltrating lymphocytes in localized non-small cell lung cancer. Sequenced by immunoSEQ multiplex PCR; TCRdb stores in-frame clones only, minus some. The sample has over 5,000 clones, roughly 81% seen once. The sample consisted of lung tumor tissue. The origin of the receptors is a human donor with non-small cell lung cancer.

This chain connects TRBV11-1 to TRBJ1-1; D not resolved. V dropped 6 bases and J dropped 0 bases, with 5 bases sitting between them. Germline V lookup: CDR1 SGHAT, CDR2 FQDESV (reference sequence). This CDR3 spans 12 amino acids. The CDR3 protein is CASSRLNTEAFF. The CDR3 DNA reads TGTGCCAGCAGTCGGTTGAACACTGAAGCTTTCTTT.

The chain recombines TRBV12-5 with TRBJ1-6; D is undetermined. The germline V and J ends were trimmed by 8 bases and 4 bases, with 12 bases remaining between them. There are 14 residues in the CDR3. Germline V gives CDR1 LGHNT, CDR2 FRNRAP. CDR3 coding DNA: TGTGCTAGTTGTGAAGGCCCTTATAATTCACCCCTCCACTTT. As protein: CASCEGPYNSPLHF.